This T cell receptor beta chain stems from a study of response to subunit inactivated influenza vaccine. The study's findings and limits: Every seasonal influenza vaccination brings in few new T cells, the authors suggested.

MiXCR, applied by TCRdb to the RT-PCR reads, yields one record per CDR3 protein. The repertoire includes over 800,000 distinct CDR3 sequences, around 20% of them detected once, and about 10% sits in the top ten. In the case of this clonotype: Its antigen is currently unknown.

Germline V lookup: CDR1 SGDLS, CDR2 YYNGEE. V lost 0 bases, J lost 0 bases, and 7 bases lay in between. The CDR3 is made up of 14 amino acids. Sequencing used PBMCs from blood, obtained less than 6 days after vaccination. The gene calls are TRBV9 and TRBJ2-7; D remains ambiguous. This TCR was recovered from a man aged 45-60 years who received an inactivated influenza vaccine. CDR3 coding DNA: TGTGCCAGCAGCGTAGACCGTAGCTCCTACGAGCAGTACTTC. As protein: CASSVDRSSYEQYF.